Described below is a single T cell receptor beta chain sequence and its context. At one boundary the junction diverges from the germline segment, which might be a read error. This specimen comes from a study of tumor-infiltrating lymphocytes in primary liver carcinoma. Study summary: Patients of both sexes were 30 to 69 years old.

The tissue used was unsorted bulk material of about 19-31 mg. RNA and DNA were co-extracted from it with the AllPrep DNA/RNA mini kit. Primary liver carcinomas in the patients were surgically resected. Samples were taken from five separate regions (per tumor). With a constant-region primer, TCR beta cDNA was made from 500 ng of total RNA. Library construction for TCR beta comprised three nested multiplex PCR rounds performed with slightly modified ARM-PCR. TRBV1-TRBV30 forward primers and a C-beta reverse primer were used in the first two PCR rounds, which each ran for 9 to 10 cycles. In TCRdb, the multiplex PCR reads were re-called with MiXCR into one record per CDR3 protein. The table has 80,000 or so distinct CDR3 sequences, roughly two thirds seen once. The CDR3 contains 11 residues. Per germline, CDR1 SQVTM and CDR2 ANQGSEA.

This TCR was sampled from an older woman with primary liver carcinoma and hepatitis B virus infection. The sequenced sample consisted of liver tumor tissue from sampling region 4. Regarding subset: tumor region T4, right-lateral pole. The rearrangement joins TRBV29-1 to TRBJ2-5, with 8 bases identical to TRBD2. In nucleotides, the CDR3 is TGTAGCGTTGAGGGACTAGAGTCCCAGTGCTTC. Protein sequence: CSVEGLESQCF.